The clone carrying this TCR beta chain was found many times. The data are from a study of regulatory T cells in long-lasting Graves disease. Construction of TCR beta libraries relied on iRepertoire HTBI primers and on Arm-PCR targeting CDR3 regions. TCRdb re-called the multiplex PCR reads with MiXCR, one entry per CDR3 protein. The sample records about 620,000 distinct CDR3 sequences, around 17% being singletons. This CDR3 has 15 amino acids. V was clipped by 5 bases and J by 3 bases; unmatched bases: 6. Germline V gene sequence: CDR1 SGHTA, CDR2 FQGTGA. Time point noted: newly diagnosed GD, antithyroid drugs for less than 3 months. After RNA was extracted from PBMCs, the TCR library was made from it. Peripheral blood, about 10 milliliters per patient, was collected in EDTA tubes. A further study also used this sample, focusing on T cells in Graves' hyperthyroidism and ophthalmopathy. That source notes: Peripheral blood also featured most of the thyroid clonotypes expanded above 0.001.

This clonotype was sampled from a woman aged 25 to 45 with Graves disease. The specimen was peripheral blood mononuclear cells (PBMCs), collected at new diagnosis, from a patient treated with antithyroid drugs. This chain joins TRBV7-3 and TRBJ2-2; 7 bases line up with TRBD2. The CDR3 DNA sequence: TGTGCCAGCAGCCGTCATGGGGGGGACACCGGGGAGCTGTTTTTT. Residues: CASSRHGGDTGELFF.